This section outlines one T cell receptor (beta chain) sequence together with its context. This entry is derived from a study of shared T cell receptors in the human thymus. Sequenced by immunoSEQ multiplex PCR; TCRdb stores in-frame clones only, minus some. In the table there are more than 550,000 clones, approximately 85% of which are singletons. The CDR3 sequence is 16 residues long. The germline V and J ends were trimmed by 10 bases and 7 bases, with 23 bases remaining between them. CDR1 is MDHEN and CDR2 is SYDVKM in the germline V gene. The same data also went into a second study, on human thymus T cells. That investigation notes: Surgeons resected thymus tissue during corrective heart surgery.

The source material was thymocytes. V gene TRBV28 combines with J gene TRBJ1-6, with D unresolved. The clonotype was recovered from a girl less than two years old with a congenital heart defect. As DNA, the CDR3 is TGTGCCACAGCGGCTGGGGAAGGAGGGAGAAATTCACCCCTCCACTTT. It specifies CATAAGEGGRNSPLHF.